The 29 T cell receptor beta chains reported below all come from one sample, sequenced in a study of T-cell reconstitution after alpha-beta-depleted transplantation in children. Unique molecular identifiers featured in how the TCRbeta library was prepared. TCRdb reanalysed the PCR reads using MiXCR and keeps one entry per CDR3 protein. The sample consists of fewer than 1 million distinct CDR3 sequences, roughly 15% of them appearing once. Sequencing used PBMCs, mostly from graft donor cells, obtained 360 days after TCRalphabeta/CD19-depleted stem cell transplant. Source of these receptors: a male patient between 5 and 17 years old who had a stem cell transplant for acute lymphoblastic leukemia, so the T cells may come from the graft donor.

This clonotype has more than one count but fewer than ten. This sequence joins TRBV6-6 and TRBJ1-5; TRBD1 is a possible D gene (6 bases). The germline CDR1 and CDR2 sequences are MNHNY and SVGAGI (reference sequence). CDR3 length equals 13 residues. V was cut by 11 bases and J by 6 bases, with 17 bases left in between. CDR3 nucleotides: TGTGCCGGTTCGGGGATCAGGGGTCAGCCCCAGCATTTT. It encodes CAGSGIRGQPQHF.

This clonotype showed up just a few times. The chain joins TRBV11-2 to TRBJ2-7, with D perhaps matching TRBD2 (6 bases). V was trimmed by 5 bases and J by 6 bases, leaving 17 bases between them. This CDR3 is 14 amino acids long. Germline CDR1 reads SGHAT; CDR2 reads FQNNGV. CDR3 nucleotides: TGTGCCAGCAGCCCATTTGGGGAGGCCGGCGAGCAGTACTTC. Translated, it gives CASSPFGEAGEQYF.

This clonotype was counted at least ten times. This chain links TRBV12-3 or TRBV12-4 with TRBJ2-7; the D is unclear. CDR3 length equals 15 residues. V was trimmed by 5 bases and J by 0 bases, leaving 14 bases between them. In DNA, the CDR3 is TGTGCCAGCAGTCCAAATAACGTAAACTCCTACGAGCAGTACTTC. Protein sequence: CASSPNNVNSYEQYF.

The rearrangement joins TRBV20-1 to TRBJ2-7; possibly TRBD2 for D (5 bases). The germline V and J ends were trimmed by 0 bases and 7 bases, with 10 bases remaining between them. This CDR3 is 12 amino acids long. Germline CDR1 and CDR2: DFQATT and SNEGSKA (reference sequence). As DNA, the CDR3 is TGCAGTGCTAGAGATGGCGTAGCGGAGCAGTACTTC. Protein product: CSARDGVAEQYF.

V gene TRBV6-2 or TRBV6-3 combines with J gene TRBJ2-1, with TRBD2 matching 10 bases. J gave up 7 bases and V 5 bases, and 8 bases lay outside the gene matches. The CDR3 is made up of 15 amino acids. Per germline, CDR1 MNHEY and CDR2 SVGEGT. CDR3 residues: CASSASGRAINEQFF. The CDR3 DNA follows: TGTGCCAGCAGTGCAAGCGGGAGGGCCATAAATGAGCAGTTCTTC.

The chain links TRBV12-3 or TRBV12-4 to TRBJ1-1; no clear D gene. The CDR3 runs to 16 residues. V lost 4 bases and J 1 base, leaving 16 bases between the germline ends. CDR3 amino acids: CASSSSPGIGNTEAFF. CDR3 DNA: TGTGCCAGCAGTTCGTCCCCGGGAATCGGGAACACTGAAGCTTTCTTT.

Points on this clonotype: The germline gene is not matched at one end of the junction; a read error may be the cause. The chain uses TRBV29-1 and TRBJ2-3; weak D call: TRBD1 (5 bases). Germline CDR1 SQVTM, CDR2 ANQGSEA. CDR3 size: 10 residues. The CDR3 nucleotides read TGCGGCGTTCAGGGAGATACGCAGTATTTT. Its protein product is CGVQGDTQYF.

The chain recombines TRBV10-1 with TRBJ2-2; 7 nucleotides line up with TRBD1. In germline, CDR1 is WNHNN, CDR2 SYGVQD (reference sequence). CDR3 size: 16 residues. V dropped 5 bases and J dropped 4; count of bases not matched to a gene: 10. The CDR3 sequence is CASSPDRAFATGELFF. For the CDR3, the DNA is TGCGCCAGCAGTCCTGACAGGGCGTTTGCCACCGGGGAGCTGTTTTTT.

The table lists this clonotype with many counts. The chain recombines TRBV2 with TRBJ2-3; 8 bases match TRBD2. This CDR3 has 13 amino acids. The J segment lost 2 bases and the V segment lost 8 bases, leaving 3 bases of the junction unmatched. Looked up from germline, CDR1 is SNHLY and CDR2 is FYNNEI. The CDR3 sequence: CASRGRHTDTQYF. The CDR3 DNA follows: TGTGCCAGCCGCGGGAGGCACACAGATACGCAGTATTTT. The full variable domain, in which reference TRBV2 and TRBJ2-3 provide the parts outside the CDR3, is EPEVTQTPSHQVTQMGQEVILRCVPISNHLYFYWYRQILGQKVEFLVSFYNNEISEKSEIFDDQFSVERPDGSNFTLKIRSTKLEDSAMYFCASRGRHTDTQYFGPGTRLTVL.

This clonotype showed up many times. The gene calls are TRBV4-2 and TRBJ2-5; D is unresolved. The CDR3 covers 14 residues. V dropped 2 bases and J dropped 2 bases, with 9 bases sitting between them. Germline V gene sequence: CDR1 LGHNA, CDR2 YNFKEQ. The CDR3 is CASSQPAVQETQYF. The CDR3 DNA sequence: TGTGCCAGCAGCCAACCGGCGGTACAAGAGACCCAGTACTTC.

This clonotype has just a few counts. This chain joins TRBV5-1 and TRBJ1-2; D remains ambiguous. Per germline, CDR1 SGHRS and CDR2 YFSETQ. V lost 4 bases, J lost 1 base, and 20 bases lay in between. The CDR3 totals 17 residues. CDR3 in amino acids: CASSLLKGVPNNYGYTF. The CDR3 DNA reads TGCGCCAGCAGCCTACTAAAGGGAGTGCCGAATAACTATGGCTACACCTTC.

The J gene is TRBJ2-1, the V gene TRBV7-9; 9 nucleotides agree with TRBD2. This CDR3 has 15 residues. J was trimmed by 7 bases and V by 6 bases; bases with no gene match: 10. From germline, CDR1 is SEHNR and CDR2 FQNEAQ (reference sequence). CDR3 in amino acids: CASRFIAGAPNEQFF. The CDR3 DNA is TGTGCCAGCAGATTTATAGCGGGAGCCCCGAATGAGCAGTTCTTC.

V and J are TRBV15 and TRBJ1-4, with D unclear. The CDR3 contains 16 residues. The germline V gene encodes CDR1 LNHNV and CDR2 YYDKDF (reference sequence). V gave up 0 bases and J gave up 7 bases, with 15 bases separating them. In nucleotides, the CDR3 is TGTGCCACCAGCAGAGATGGTCGATCAGGTTTTGAAAAACTGTTTTTT. Its translation is CATSRDGRSGFEKLFF.

CDR3 coding DNA: TGTGCCAGCAGCGAAACGGCGGGCGAGCAGTACTTC. It is translated as CASSETAGEQYF. The chain has TRBV25-1 and TRBJ2-7; a possible D gene is TRBD2 (5 bases). Trimming stripped 6 bases from V and 6 bases from J, with 12 bases between. The CDR3 has 12 residues. From germline, CDR1 is MGHDK and CDR2 SYGVNS.

The gene calls are TRBV3-1 and TRBJ2-1; no clear D gene. Germline V CDR1 and CDR2: LGHDT, YNNKEL (reference sequence). The CDR3 consists of 15 residues. V lost 4 bases and J lost 4, with 14 bases in between. CDR3 loop: CASSLDSLVYNEQFF. CDR3 DNA: TGTGCCAGCAGCCTAGACTCCCTAGTTTACAATGAGCAGTTCTTC.

V is TRBV18 and J is TRBJ2-1; possibly TRBD1 or TRBD2 for D (5 bases each). This CDR3 is built from 16 residues. Trimming left V 0 bases short and J 4 bases short, with 13 bases between. CDR1 is KGHSH and CDR2 is LQKENI in the germline V gene. CDR3 nucleotides: TGTGCCAGCTCACCACCGGGACCGGGATTTTACAATGAGCAGTTCTTC. It yields the protein CASSPPGPGFYNEQFF.

This clonotype was recorded many times. The J gene is TRBJ2-1, the V gene TRBV13, with a possible D match to TRBD1 (6 bases). This CDR3 is built from 13 residues. Trimming stripped 3 bases from V and 7 bases from J, with 10 bases between. Germline V lookup: CDR1 PRHDT, CDR2 FYEKMQ (reference sequence). CDR3 DNA sequence: TGTGCCAGCAGCTTGGGGGCGCGGAATGAGCAGTTCTTC. Translated, it gives CASSLGARNEQFF.

This clonotype was found a few times. This rearrangement joins TRBV9 to TRBJ1-6; D call uncertain. Germline values: CDR1 SGDLS, CDR2 YYNGEE. CDR3 length: 15 residues. The germline V and J ends were trimmed by 3 bases and 1 base, with 8 bases remaining between them. CDR3 region: CASSAGSSYNSPLHF. The CDR3 DNA sequence: TGTGCCAGCAGCGCGGGTAGTTCCTATAATTCACCCCTCCACTTT.

The rearrangement joins TRBV5-1 to TRBJ2-1; 12 bases align to TRBD2. Germline lookup yields CDR1 SGHRS and CDR2 YFSETQ. V gave up 2 bases and J gave up 0 bases; unmatched junction bases: 9. The CDR3 has 19 residues. The CDR3 DNA sequence: TGCGCCAGCAGCTTATCCGGACTAGCGGGGACGAGCTCCTACAATGAGCAGTTCTTC. Translating it yields CASSLSGLAGTSSYNEQFF.

Ten or more counts support this clonotype. This rearrangement joins TRBV10-3 to TRBJ2-5; D unclear. Germline V gives CDR1 ENHRY, CDR2 SYGVKD. Trimming took off 0 bases at V and 9 bases at J, with 8 bases between the two ends. The CDR3 extends over 12 amino acids. CDR3 amino acids: CAISESLVAQYF. The CDR3, as DNA: TGTGCCATCAGTGAGTCCTTGGTGGCCCAGTACTTC.

This chain connects TRBV27 to TRBJ1-1; D may be TRBD1 (5 bases). V was shortened by 3 bases and J by 5 bases, with 19 bases between the two germline ends. From germline, CDR1 is MNHEY and CDR2 SMNVEV (reference sequence). There are 16 residues in the CDR3. CDR3 sequence reads: CASSFLTDGGDTEAFF. CDR3 in DNA: TGTGCCAGCAGTTTCCTGACGGATGGGGGTGATACTGAAGCTTTCTTT.

This clonotype has only a few counts. The genes are TRBV11-1 and TRBJ1-1, with a weak D call TRBD1 (6 bases). In germline, CDR1 is SGHAT, CDR2 FQDESV (reference sequence). CDR3 length equals 18 residues. Between the trimmed V and J ends, which lost 5 bases and 1 base, there was a span of 23 bases. CDR3: CASSLVDGGRRGNTEAFF. For the CDR3, the DNA is TGTGCCAGCAGCCTGGTGGATGGGGGGCGCCGAGGGAACACTGAAGCTTTCTTT.

V is TRBV25-1 and J is TRBJ2-3; maybe TRBD2 (5 bases). Between the trimmed V and J ends, which lost 1 base and 1 base, there was a span of 12 bases. CDR1 is MGHDK, CDR2 SYGVNS, per germline. The CDR3 loop spans 16 amino acids. The CDR3 bases are TGTGCCAGCAGTGAATTCTACGGGAAGGGCACAGATACGCAGTATTTT. Translation gives CASSEFYGKGTDTQYF.

This clonotype was detected only a few times. The rearrangement joins TRBV6-4 to TRBJ2-7; a possible D gene is TRBD2 (5 bases). The germline V and J ends were trimmed by 2 bases and 5 bases, with 13 bases remaining between them. This CDR3 contains 14 residues. Germline lookup yields CDR1 MRHNA and CDR2 SNTAGT. The CDR3 DNA follows: TGTGCCAGCAGTGACCCCGGGGTGCTTGACGAGCAGTACTTC. Translating gives CASSDPGVLDEQYF.

Many counts were recorded for this clonotype. The chain has TRBV12-3 or TRBV12-4 and TRBJ2-1, with D unresolved. The V and J ends lost 5 bases and 0 bases respectively, with 8 bases between them. This CDR3 region has 14 residues. CDR3 coding DNA: TGTGCCAGCAGTCAGACCAGCTCCTACAATGAGCAGTTCTTC. Translated, it gives CASSQTSSYNEQFF.

This clonotype was counted at least ten times. J is TRBJ1-1 and V is TRBV29-1; no reliable D call. The V gene's germline CDR1 is SQVTM and CDR2 ANQGSEA. The CDR3 spans 13 residues. Between the trimmed V and J ends, which lost 6 bases and 0 bases, there was a span of 11 bases. The CDR3 spells CSVWVRVNTEAFF. The CDR3 nucleotides are TGCAGCGTGTGGGTGAGGGTGAACACTGAAGCTTTCTTT.

This chain connects TRBV21-1 to TRBJ2-2; the table's D call, TRBD1, was not checked against the DNA. TRBV21-1 is a pseudogene locus. This CDR3 is 16 amino acids long. The CDR3 DNA follows: TGTGCCAGCAGCCCCCCCTGGGGGGGACAGACCGGGGAGCTGTTTTTT. Translated, it gives CASSPPWGGQTGELFF.

V is TRBV11-2 and J is TRBJ2-2, with a tentative D call TRBD2 (6 bases). V gave up 1 base and J gave up 4 bases, with 10 bases separating them. The germline CDR1 and CDR2 sequences are SGHAT and FQNNGV. The CDR3 totals 15 residues. CDR3 region: CASSLGRGSTGELFF. The CDR3 bases are TGTGCCAGCAGCTTAGGGAGGGGCAGCACCGGGGAGCTGTTTTTT.

This clonotype was detected many times. Here the CDR3 reads CASSGTSGRAETQYF. CDR3 DNA sequence: TGCGCCAGCAGCGGTACTAGCGGGAGGGCGGAGACCCAGTACTTC. The chain combines TRBV5-1 with TRBJ2-5; 13 nucleotides agree with TRBD2. This CDR3 has 15 amino acids. Germline values: CDR1 SGHRS, CDR2 YFSETQ. V dropped 4 bases and J dropped 5; count of bases not matched to a gene: 5.